The subject of this entry is one T cell receptor beta chain. Its antigen is not known. The cohort excluded patients with autoimmune disease history or systemic immunosuppression. The entry originates in a study of OX40 agonist ivuxolimab in advanced cancers. Study outcomes and limitations: Among patients with partial responses at 0.1-3.0 mg/kg, clonal expansion was among the lowest. Dosing at 0.1 to 3.0 mg/kg was accompanied by clonal expansion of CD4+ and CD8+ blood T cells by week 6.

V was pared by 0 bases and J by 4 bases, with 13 bases between. CDR3 length: 15 amino acids. CDR1 is SGDLS, CDR2 YYNGEE, per germline. TCRdb keeps only in-frame clones here, not all; method: immunoSEQ multiplex PCR. Of fewer than 70,000 clones in the sample, approximately 86% were seen once. This specimen consisted of CD4+ or CD8+ T cells sorted from blood, obtained in a trial of the OX40 agonist ivuxolimab. This chain connects TRBV9 to TRBJ1-1; D might be TRBD1 (5 bases). This sequence originates from an adult with an advanced solid tumor such as melanoma, head and neck, liver or kidney cancer. The CDR3 reads CASSVVGAGSTEAFF. CDR3 nucleotides: TGTGCCAGCAGCGTAGTCGGGGCAGGGAGCACTGAAGCTTTCTTT.